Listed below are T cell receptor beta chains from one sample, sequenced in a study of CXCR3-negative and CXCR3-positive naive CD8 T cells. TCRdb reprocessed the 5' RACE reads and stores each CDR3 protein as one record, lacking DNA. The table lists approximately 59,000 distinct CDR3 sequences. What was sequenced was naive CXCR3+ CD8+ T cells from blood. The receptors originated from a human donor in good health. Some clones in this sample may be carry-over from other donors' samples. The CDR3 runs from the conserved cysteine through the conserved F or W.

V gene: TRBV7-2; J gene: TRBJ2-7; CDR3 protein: CASSSGLRPHEQYF
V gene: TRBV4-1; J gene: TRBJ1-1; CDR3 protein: CASSQEDRREAFF
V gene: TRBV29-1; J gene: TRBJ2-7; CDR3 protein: CSVGTAAYEQYF
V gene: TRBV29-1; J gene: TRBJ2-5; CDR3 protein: CSVDDWLGTYQETQYF
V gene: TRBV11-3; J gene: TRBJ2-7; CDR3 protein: CASSLTDSYEQYF
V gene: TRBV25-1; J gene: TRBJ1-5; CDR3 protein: CASSESWGSQPQHF
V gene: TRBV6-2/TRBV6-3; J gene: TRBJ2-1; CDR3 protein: CASSYPGDEQFF
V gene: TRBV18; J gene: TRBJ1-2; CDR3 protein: CASSPQSGDYGYTF
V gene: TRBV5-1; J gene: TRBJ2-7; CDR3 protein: CASQSQGARIPYEQYF
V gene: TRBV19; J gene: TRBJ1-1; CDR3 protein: CASSIYRGRGTEAFF
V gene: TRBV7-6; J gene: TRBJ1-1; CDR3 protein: CASRPSPDSEAFF